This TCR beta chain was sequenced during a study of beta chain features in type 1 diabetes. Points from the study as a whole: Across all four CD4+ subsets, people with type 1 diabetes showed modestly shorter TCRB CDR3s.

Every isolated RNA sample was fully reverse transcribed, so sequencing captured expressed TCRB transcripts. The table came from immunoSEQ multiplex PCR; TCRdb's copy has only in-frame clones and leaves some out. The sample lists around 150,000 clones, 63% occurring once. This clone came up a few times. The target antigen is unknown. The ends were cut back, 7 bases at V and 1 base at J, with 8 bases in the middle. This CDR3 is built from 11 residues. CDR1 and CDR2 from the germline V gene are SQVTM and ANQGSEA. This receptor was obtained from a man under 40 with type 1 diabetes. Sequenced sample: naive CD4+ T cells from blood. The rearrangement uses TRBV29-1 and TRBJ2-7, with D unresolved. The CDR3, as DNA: TGCAGCGCGTTGGTTTCCTACGAGCAGTACTTC. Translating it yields CSALVSYEQYF.